The 6 T cell receptor beta chains below come from one sample, sequenced in a study of CD8 T cells in Susac syndrome. When the RNA was reverse transcribed, random hexamers were used with an input of about 0.5 to 1 ug. TCRdb re-analysed the immunoSEQ multiplex PCR reads in MiXCR, keeping a single row per CDR3 protein. The table has about 250,000 distinct CDR3 sequences, 90% to 95% seen once. Sequenced: CD4+ T cells from PBMCs. All receptors come from a human donor with multiple sclerosis.

The rearrangement joins TRBV9 to TRBJ2-3; 12 bases are shared with TRBD2. The length of the CDR3 is 15 residues. V shed 6 bases and J 4 bases; nucleotides not matched to a gene: 6. Per the germline V gene, CDR1 is SGDLS and CDR2 is YYNGEE. The chain's CDR3 is CASTTSGGYSDTQYF. In DNA, the CDR3 is TGTGCCAGCACGACTAGCGGGGGATATTCAGATACGCAGTATTTT.

The chain combines TRBV6-5 with TRBJ1-1; D is possibly TRBD1 (5 bases). V was pared by 6 bases and J by 1 base, with 9 bases between. Germline lookup yields CDR1 MNHEY and CDR2 SVGAGI. This CDR3 is 13 amino acids long. CDR3 sequence (DNA): TGTGCCAGCAGGGGGGGGGAGAACACTGAAGCTTTCTTT. This encodes CASRGGENTEAFF.

J is TRBJ2-3 and V is TRBV3-1; possibly TRBD2 for D (5 bases). The V gene's germline CDR1 is LGHDT and CDR2 YNNKEL (reference sequence). The CDR3 loop spans 14 amino acids. The V and J ends lost 0 bases and 6 bases respectively, with 10 bases between them. This CDR3 reads CASSQDGGGDTQYF. CDR3 coding DNA: TGTGCCAGCAGCCAAGATGGTGGAGGTGATACGCAGTATTTT.

The V call is TRBV20-1, the J call TRBJ2-7, with D perhaps matching TRBD1 or TRBD2 (5 bases each). The germline CDR1 and CDR2 sequences are DFQATT and SNEGSKA (reference sequence). Trimming took off 0 bases at V and 0 bases at J, with 9 bases between the two ends. This CDR3 comprises 14 residues. The DNA for the CDR3 is TGCAGTGCTAGAGAGGGACCCAACTCCTACGAGCAGTACTTC. Its translation is CSAREGPNSYEQYF.

The V call is TRBV5-4, the J call TRBJ1-3, with 7 positions matching TRBD1. CDR3 size: 16 residues. The V gene's germline CDR1 is SGHNT and CDR2 YYREEE (reference sequence). The V gene end was trimmed by 4 bases and the J gene end by 2 bases; junction bases not matched to a gene: 9. CDR3: CASSRDSGQAGNTIYF. The CDR3 DNA sequence: TGTGCCAGCAGCCGGGACAGCGGACAAGCTGGAAACACCATATATTTT.

V and J are TRBV20-1 and TRBJ2-4; D might be TRBD2 (6 bases). Trimming stripped 3 bases from V and 4 bases from J, with 10 bases between. The CDR3 is 13 amino acids. CDR1 and CDR2 (germline): DFQATT, SNEGSKA (reference sequence). DNA of the CDR3: TGCAGTGCTAGCTTAGCGGTTAAAAACATTCAGTACTTC. Translating it yields CSASLAVKNIQYF.